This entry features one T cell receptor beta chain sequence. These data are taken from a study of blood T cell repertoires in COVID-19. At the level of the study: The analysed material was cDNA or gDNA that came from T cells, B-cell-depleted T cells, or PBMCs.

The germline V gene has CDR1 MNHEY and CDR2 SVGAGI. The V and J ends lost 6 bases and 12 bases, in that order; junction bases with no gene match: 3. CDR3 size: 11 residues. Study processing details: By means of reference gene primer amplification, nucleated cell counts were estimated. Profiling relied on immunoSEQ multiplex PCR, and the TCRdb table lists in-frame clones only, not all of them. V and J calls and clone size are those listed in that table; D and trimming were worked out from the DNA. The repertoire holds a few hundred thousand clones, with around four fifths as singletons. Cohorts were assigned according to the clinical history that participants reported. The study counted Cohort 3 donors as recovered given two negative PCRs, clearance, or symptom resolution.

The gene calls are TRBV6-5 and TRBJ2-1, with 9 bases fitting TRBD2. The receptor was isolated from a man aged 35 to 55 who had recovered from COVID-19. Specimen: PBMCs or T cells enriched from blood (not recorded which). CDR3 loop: CASSLAGRQFF. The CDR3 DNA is TGTGCCAGCAGCCTAGCGGGAAGGCAGTTCTTC.